This entry lists 15 T cell receptor beta chains sequenced from one sample in a study of OX40 agonist ivuxolimab in advanced cancers. The method was immunoSEQ multiplex PCR; TCRdb's version includes in-frame clones alone and lacks a portion of them. Among approximately 58,000 clones listed, about nine tenths were seen once. The specimen comprised CD4+ or CD8+ T cells sorted from blood, sampled in a trial of the OX40 agonist ivuxolimab. Receptors were obtained from an adult with an advanced solid tumor such as melanoma, head and neck, liver or kidney cancer.

This clone occurred a few times. J is TRBJ1-1 and V is TRBV5-4; D uncertain. Germline V gene data show CDR1 as SGHNT and CDR2 as YYREEE (reference sequence). V shed 0 bases and J shed 2 bases, with 5 bases lying between them. The length of the CDR3 is 13 residues. The CDR3 DNA follows: TGTGCCAGCAGCTTGGTACACAACACTGAAGCTTTCTTT. Its protein product is CASSLVHNTEAFF. Supplemented by reference TRBV5-4 and TRBJ1-1, the full variable domain reads ETGVTQSPTHLIKTRGQQVTLRCSSQSGHNTVSWYQQALGQGPQFIFQYYREEENGRGNFPPRFSGLQFPNYSSELNVNALELDDSALYLCASSLVHNTEAFFGQGTRLTVV.

This clone was counted a single time. CDR3 sequence reads: CASAQGGGYTF. CDR3 bases: TGTGCCAGCGCCCAGGGTGGTGGCTACACCTTC. J is TRBJ1-2 and V is TRBV6-1, with D maybe TRBD1 (5 bases). Trimming cost V 8 bases and J 7 bases, with 11 bases left between them. The CDR3 spans 11 residues. Germline-derived CDR1 and CDR2 are MNHNS and SASEGT.

The rearrangement links TRBV28 to TRBJ1-4; no clear D. Trimming cost V 6 bases and J 10 bases, with 9 bases left between them. The CDR3 runs 11 residues. The germline V gene has CDR1 MDHEN and CDR2 SYDVKM. The CDR3 nucleotides are TGTGCCAGCAGCCAAGGTGGAAAACTGTTTTTT. This gives the protein CASSQGGKLFF.

This clone was seen a handful of times. The CDR3, as DNA: TGTGCCAGCAGCGTCCTCGGGACAGGCACCCAAGAGACCCAGTACTTC. Its protein is CASSVLGTGTQETQYF. The chain links TRBV5-4 to TRBJ2-5, with 8 bases identical to TRBD1. Trimming took 4 bases from V and 1 from J; bases not matched to a gene: 9. The length of the CDR3 is 16 residues. In germline, CDR1 is SGHNT, CDR2 YYREEE (reference sequence).

This sequence joins TRBV4-1 and TRBJ1-2; no clear D gene. Per germline, CDR1 MGHRA and CDR2 YSYEKL. Trimming cost V 3 bases and J 8 bases, with 31 bases left between them. The CDR3 loop spans 19 amino acids. DNA of the CDR3: TGCGCCAGCAGCCACCCCTCCGTGACCCGGGAACTCGCCCTTTTCGGCTACACCTTC. This encodes CASSHPSVTRELALFGYTF.

This clone occurred once. This chain connects TRBV7-3 to TRBJ2-3, with 8 bases fitting TRBD2. This CDR3 contains 15 residues. V lost 5 bases, J lost 2 bases, and 6 bases stayed unmatched. CDR1 and CDR2 (germline): SGHTA, FQGTGA. The chain's CDR3 is CASSPLAGLTDTQYF. CDR3 nucleotides: TGTGCCAGCAGCCCTCTAGCGGGCCTCACAGATACGCAGTATTTT. Using reference TRBV7-3 and TRBJ2-3 for the parts outside the CDR3, the full variable domain is GAGVSQTPSNKVTEKGKYVELRCDPISGHTALYWYRQSLGQGPEFLIYFQGTGAADDSGLPNDRFFAVRPEGSVSTLKIQRTERGDSAVYLCASSPLAGLTDTQYFGPGTRLTVL.

This clone occurred once. The chain employs TRBV29-1 and TRBJ2-5, with 13 bases fitting TRBD2. The CDR3 length is 14 residues. CDR1 is SQVTM and CDR2 is ANQGSEA in the germline V gene. Trimming at V came to 7 bases and at J to 4 bases, leaving 6 bases not matched to a gene. The CDR3 DNA reads TGCAGCGCCCCACGGACTAGCGGGGGAGAGACCCAGTACTTC. Protein: CSAPRTSGGETQYF.

The chain employs TRBV19 and TRBJ1-5; no definite D call. The CDR3 covers 13 residues. The germline V and J ends were trimmed by 6 bases and 7 bases, with 13 bases remaining between them. The germline gives CDR1 LNHDA, CDR2 SQIVND (reference sequence). The CDR3 reads CASSRPWAQPQHF. Here the CDR3 DNA reads TGTGCCAGTAGCCGACCATGGGCGCAGCCCCAGCATTTT.

The chain joins TRBV11-2 to TRBJ2-5, with D unclear. The germline gives CDR1 SGHAT, CDR2 FQNNGV. Between the trimmed V and J ends, which lost 1 base and 4 bases, there was a span of 13 bases. This CDR3 is 15 amino acids long. The CDR3 region has the DNA TGTGCCAGCAGCTTAGGGGCGTCGGTGGGAGAGACCCAGTACTTC. It translates to CASSLGASVGETQYF.

The rearrangement joins TRBV5-6 to TRBJ1-2; no firm D call. The CDR3 runs 14 residues. The germline V and J ends were trimmed by 1 base and 3 bases, with 10 bases remaining between them. Germline CDR1 and CDR2: SGHDT and YYEEEE. CDR3 DNA: TGTGCCAGCAGCTTGCGCACGGGGTACTATGGCTACACCTTC. This sequence encodes CASSLRTGYYGYTF. Filled out from reference TRBV5-6 and TRBJ1-2, the complete variable domain reads DAGVTQSPTHLIKTRGQQVTLRCSPKSGHDTVSWYQQALGQGPQFIFQYYEEEERQRGNFPDRFSGHQFPNYSSELNVNALLLGDSALYLCASSLRTGYYGYTFGSGTRLTVV.

V gene TRBV20-1 combines with J gene TRBJ2-7; D unresolved. Trimming took 7 bases from V and 5 from J, leaving 9 bases between them. The CDR3 extends over 10 amino acids. Germline CDR1 and CDR2: DFQATT and SNEGSKA (reference sequence). The CDR3 is CSVQRNEQYF. CDR3 coding DNA: TGCAGTGTTCAGAGGAACGAGCAGTACTTC.

V is TRBV7-2 and J is TRBJ2-5, with D perhaps TRBD1 (6 bases). The length of the CDR3 is 16 residues. Germline assignment: CDR1 SGHTA and CDR2 FQGNSA. Trimming left V 3 bases short and J 4 bases short, with 18 bases between. The CDR3 DNA follows: TGTGCCAGCAGCTTCCAACAGGGTTTGTTCGGAGAGACCCAGTACTTC. Amino acid sequence: CASSFQQGLFGETQYF.

This chain links TRBV19 with TRBJ2-3, with D possibly being TRBD1 (5 bases). V lost 1 base and J 5 bases, leaving 10 bases between the germline ends. The CDR3 spans 14 residues. Per the germline V gene, CDR1 is LNHDA and CDR2 is SQIVND (reference sequence). The CDR3 DNA is TGTGCCAGTAGTATAGGTCAGGGTAAAGATACGCAGTATTTT. Translated: CASSIGQGKDTQYF.

The chain recombines TRBV11-1 with TRBJ2-3, with a possible D match to TRBD2 (5 bases). The CDR3 extends over 14 amino acids. V was shortened by 5 bases and J by 10 bases, with 19 bases between the two germline ends. Germline V gene lookup returns CDR1 SGHAT and CDR2 FQDESV (reference sequence). In DNA form, the CDR3 reads TGTGCCAGCAGCCTCGGACTTAACTATGGGGCGCAGTATTTT. This translates into CASSLGLNYGAQYF.

CDR3 sequence reads: CASIRDRQETQYF. The CDR3, as DNA: TGTGCCAGCATAAGGGACAGGCAAGAGACCCAGTACTTC. This chain uses TRBV6-1 with TRBJ2-5, with 8 bases that match TRBD1. V shed 7 bases, J shed 2 bases, and the junction held 3 bases outside the gene matches. The CDR3 loop spans 13 amino acids. Germline loops: CDR1 MNHNS, CDR2 SASEGT.